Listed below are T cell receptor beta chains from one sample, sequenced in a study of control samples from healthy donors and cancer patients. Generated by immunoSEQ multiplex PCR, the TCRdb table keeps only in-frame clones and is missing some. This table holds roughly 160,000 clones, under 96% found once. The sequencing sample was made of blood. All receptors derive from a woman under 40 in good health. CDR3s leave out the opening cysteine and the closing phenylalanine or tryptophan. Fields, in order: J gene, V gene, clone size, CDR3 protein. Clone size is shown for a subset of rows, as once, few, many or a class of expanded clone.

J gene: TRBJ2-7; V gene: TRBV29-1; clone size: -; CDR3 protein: SVEARDYEQY
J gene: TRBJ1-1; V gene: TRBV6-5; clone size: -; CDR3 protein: ASSYSGGGTEAF
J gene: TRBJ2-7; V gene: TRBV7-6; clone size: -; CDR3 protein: ASSPEASGSYEQY
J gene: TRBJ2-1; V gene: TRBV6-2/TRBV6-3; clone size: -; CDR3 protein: ASSYNLGTGNEQF
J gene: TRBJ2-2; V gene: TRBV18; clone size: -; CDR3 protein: ASSDRRAGELF
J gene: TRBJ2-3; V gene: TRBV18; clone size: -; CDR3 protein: ASSPGQGLVDTQY
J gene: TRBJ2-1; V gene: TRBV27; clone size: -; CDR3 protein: ASSLRRQTSYNEQF
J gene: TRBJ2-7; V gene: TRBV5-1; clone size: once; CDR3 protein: ASSIGWASGSYEQY
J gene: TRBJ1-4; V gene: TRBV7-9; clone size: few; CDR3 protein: ASSSLGATNEKLF
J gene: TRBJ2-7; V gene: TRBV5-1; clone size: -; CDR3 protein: ASSLAPGSLSYEQY
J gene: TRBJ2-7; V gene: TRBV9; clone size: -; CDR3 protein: ASSEGELIPHEQY
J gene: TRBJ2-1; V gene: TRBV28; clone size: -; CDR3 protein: ASSSDRTPLHNEQF
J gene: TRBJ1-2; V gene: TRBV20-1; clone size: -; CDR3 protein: SVLDYGYT